This TCR beta chain was retrieved from a study of post-analysis software for immune sequencing data. At the level of the study: Recorded disease courses covered relapsing-remitting, secondary progressive and progressive-relapsing multiple sclerosis. Some patients had no subtype annotation. Study-wide findings and caveats: Samples prepared in the same batch strongly co-clustered by F measure. Comparison with controls showed significantly lower normalized Chao1 diversity in multiple sclerosis patients. With TRBV5-6, TRBV5-1 and TRBV20-1 included, about 5 TRBV segments were more frequent in patients than in controls.

Carried by the TCR beta cDNA libraries were unique molecular identifiers. T cells numbering about 0.9 to 10 million yielded cDNA molecules that totaled approximately 500,000. TCRdb independently ran MiXCR on the PCR reads; one entry per CDR3 protein. The sample holds 750,000 to 900,000 distinct CDR3 sequences, about 45% seen once. V dropped 4 bases and J dropped 7; count of bases not matched to a gene: 15. The CDR3 is 15 residues long. Looked up from germline, CDR1 is GTSNPN and CDR2 is SVGIG (reference sequence). Regarding this clonotype: The antigen is unknown.

The clonotype originates from a girl aged 10 to 17 with multiple sclerosis. V gene TRBV30 combines with J gene TRBJ1-2; 7 nucleotides align to TRBD1. Sample: blood. CDR3 loop: CAWTSIQGPSGGYTF. DNA for the CDR3: TGTGCCTGGACTTCTATACAGGGGCCGAGTGGTGGCTACACCTTC.